This T cell receptor beta chain was found in a study of blood T cell repertoires in COVID-19. Study background: Whether acute or convalescent, the COVID-19 samples came from the United States, Italy and Spain.

Under the authors' procedure: Amplification of reference gene primers was used by the study to estimate nucleated cell counts. Generated by immunoSEQ multiplex PCR, the TCRdb table keeps only in-frame clones and is missing some. V, J and clone size are taken as reported in that table, and D and trimming were inferred from the DNA itself. Here the sample spans 300,000 to 450,000 clones, 88% being singletons. Donors in Cohort 3 who had recovered were those with two negative PCRs, healthcare professional clearance, or resolution of their symptoms. The clonotype originates from a woman between 18 and 30 years old who had recovered from COVID-19. The specimen sequenced was PBMCs or T cells enriched from blood (not recorded which).

The CDR3 sequence is CASARTNEQFF. CDR3 sequence (DNA): TGTGCCAGCGCGCGGACAAATGAGCAGTTCTTC. The V call is TRBV6-5, the J call TRBJ2-1; D possibly corresponds to TRBD1 (5 bases). This CDR3 spans 11 amino acids. In germline, CDR1 is MNHEY, CDR2 SVGAGI. The V gene lost 8 bases and the J gene lost 7 bases, with 9 bases spanning the gap.